One sample yielded the 25 T cell receptor beta chains listed below, sequenced in a study of CD8 T cells in ankylosing spondylitis. Using its own MiXCR run on the 5' RACE reads, TCRdb lists one record per CDR3 protein. The sample has almost 250,000 distinct CDR3 sequences; around 32% are singletons. The sequenced sample was blood, either unsorted or a sorted T cell fraction (not recorded which). Source of these receptors: a male donor with ankylosing spondylitis or in good health (not recorded which).

This clonotype turned up a few times. The V and J genes are TRBV19 and TRBJ1-6, with D maybe TRBD1 (5 bases). The CDR3 spans 14 residues. With 3 bases removed from V and 7 bases from J, the gap between germline ends came to 10 bases. Germline-derived CDR1 and CDR2 are LNHDA and SQIVND (reference sequence). CDR3 DNA: TGTGCCAGTAGTATTCAAACAGGCAATTCACCCCTCCACTTT. It specifies CASSIQTGNSPLHF.

The genes are TRBV9 and TRBJ2-5, with TRBD2 matching 13 bases. Germline lookup yields CDR1 SGDLS and CDR2 YYNGEE. CDR3 length: 20 residues. Unmatched junction bases numbered 11, after V lost 0 bases and J lost 0 bases. The DNA for the CDR3 is TGTGCCAGCAGCGTAGCAGGACTAGCGGGGGCCAAATACAACCAAGAGACCCAGTACTTC. Encoded protein: CASSVAGLAGAKYNQETQYF. The full variable domain, its missing parts supplied by reference TRBV9 and TRBJ2-5, is DSGVTQTPKHLITATGQRVTLRCSPRSGDLSVYWYQQSLDQGLQFLIQYYNGEERAKGNILERFSAQQFPDLHSELNLSSLELGDSALYFCASSVAGLAGAKYNQETQYFGPGTRLLVL.

This clonotype was seen a few times. The chain joins TRBV6-5 to TRBJ1-3; TRBD1 matches 7 bases. Unmatched junction bases numbered 15, after V lost 0 bases and J lost 4 bases. The CDR3 has 19 amino acids. Germline CDR1 reads MNHEY; CDR2 reads SVGAGI. Written as DNA, the CDR3 is TGTGCCAGCAGTTACTCAGGGCAGGGGGGGAATAGGAGAGGAAACACCATATATTTT. Its protein is CASSYSGQGGNRRGNTIYF.

The chain is built from TRBV29-1 and TRBJ2-7; D gene uncertain. This CDR3 spans 15 amino acids. Trimming removed 2 bases from V and 0 bases from J, with 14 bases in between. Germline CDR1 reads SQVTM; CDR2 reads ANQGSEA. The CDR3 region has the DNA TGCAGCGTTGAAACCCTTGAAGGGTACTCCTACGAGCAGTACTTC. Its translation: CSVETLEGYSYEQYF.

The chain combines TRBV15 with TRBJ2-1, with D tentatively TRBD1 (6 bases). CDR3 size: 17 residues. V was shortened by 1 base and J by 4 bases, with 17 bases between the two germline ends. Germline-derived CDR1 and CDR2 are LNHNV and YYDKDF (reference sequence). The CDR3 loop is CATSRGLQGTRYNEQFF. CDR3 nucleotides: TGTGCCACCAGCAGAGGCTTACAGGGTACCAGATACAATGAGCAGTTCTTC.

The J gene is TRBJ2-7, the V gene TRBV20-1; possible D gene TRBD1, 7 bases. Trimming stripped 1 base from V and 11 bases from J, with 18 bases between. This CDR3 comprises 13 residues. Per the germline V gene, CDR1 is DFQATT and CDR2 is SNEGSKA (reference sequence). The DNA of the CDR3 is TGCAGTGCTAGAGGCGGGACAGTTTCTTTGGAGTACTTC. Protein sequence: CSARGGTVSLEYF.

This sequence joins TRBV7-2 and TRBJ2-1; TRBD1 agrees at 9 bases. The germline V gene encodes CDR1 SGHTA and CDR2 FQGNSA. The CDR3 is made up of 14 amino acids. With 4 bases clipped from V and 8 bases from J, the junction kept 6 bases outside the gene matches. Written as DNA, the CDR3 is TGTGCCAGCAGCTCACAGGGGGCTTTCTATGAGCAGTTCTTC. Its protein product is CASSSQGAFYEQFF.

Only a few counts were recorded for this clonotype. The chain carries TRBV20-1 and TRBJ2-3; D is unclear. V shed 4 bases and J shed 6 bases, with 14 bases lying between them. This CDR3 region has 13 residues. Germline CDR1 is DFQATT and CDR2 is SNEGSKA (reference sequence). The CDR3 DNA reads as TGCAGTGCTAAAGGTTTTTTGTTTGATACGCAGTATTTT. Its protein is CSAKGFLFDTQYF.

This clonotype was seen once. This sequence joins TRBV5-6 and TRBJ2-5; 15 bases are a match to TRBD2. The CDR3 loop spans 15 amino acids. V shed 3 bases and J 4 bases; nucleotides not matched to a gene: 1. Germline CDR1 is SGHDT and CDR2 is YYEEEE. The DNA of the CDR3 is TGTGCCAGCAGCTGGGGACTAGCGGGGGGAGAGACCCAGTACTTC. Its translation: CASSWGLAGGETQYF.

The chain recombines TRBV6-6 with TRBJ1-6, with D possibly matching TRBD1 (5 bases). The CDR3 totals 13 residues. The germline V gene has CDR1 MNHNY and CDR2 SVGAGI (reference sequence). The V and J ends lost 2 bases and 9 bases respectively, with 8 bases between them. The CDR3: CASSYAGSSPLHF. The CDR3 DNA follows: TGTGCCAGCAGTTACGCAGGGAGTTCACCCCTCCACTTT.

This clonotype has more than one count but fewer than ten. The chain recombines TRBV6-5 with TRBJ2-2, with 10 bases aligning to TRBD2. From germline, CDR1 is MNHEY and CDR2 SVGAGI. J was trimmed by 5 bases and V by 0 bases; bases with no gene match: 0. There are 15 residues in the CDR3. This CDR3 is CASSYSAGGTGELFF. CDR3 in DNA: TGTGCCAGCAGTTACTCAGCGGGGGGGACCGGGGAGCTGTTTTTT.

This clonotype was detected a few times. The gene calls are TRBV12-3 or TRBV12-4 and TRBJ2-7; D is possibly TRBD2 (7 bases). This CDR3 comprises 14 residues. Trimming cost V 3 bases and J 1 base, with 10 bases left between them. The CDR3 DNA reads TGTGCCAGCAGTTTCGGGGGGCAATCCTACGAGCAGTACTTC. Residues: CASSFGGQSYEQYF.

The V and J genes are TRBV6-1 and TRBJ2-5; TRBD2 matches at 12 bases. Germline-derived CDR1 and CDR2 are MNHNS and SASEGT. CDR3 size: 14 residues. Unmatched junction bases numbered 6, after V lost 6 bases and J lost 7 bases. CDR3 nucleotide sequence: TGTGCCAGCAGGACTAGCGGGGGTACGGGGACCCAGTACTTC. Amino acids: CASRTSGGTGTQYF.

At least ten counts were recorded for this clonotype. This chain uses TRBV7-2 with TRBJ2-7, with D uncertain. There are 11 residues in the CDR3. V dropped 2 bases and J dropped 2 bases, with 1 base sitting between them. Germline loops: CDR1 SGHTA, CDR2 FQGNSA. The CDR3 DNA reads TGTGCCAGCAGCTTAACCTACGAGCAGTACTTC. It is translated as CASSLTYEQYF.

This clonotype has just a few counts. The CDR3 region is CASIRGSYEQYF. The CDR3 nucleotides read TGTGCCAGCATCCGGGGATCCTACGAGCAGTACTTC. The chain is built from TRBV2 and TRBJ2-7; D may be TRBD2 (5 bases). The CDR3 extends over 12 amino acids. From germline, CDR1 is SNHLY and CDR2 FYNNEI. V was cut by 7 bases and J by 1 base, with 8 bases left in between.

This clonotype has more than one count but fewer than ten. The rearrangement links TRBV7-9 to TRBJ2-7; D not resolved. The germline CDR1 and CDR2 sequences are SEHNR and FQNEAQ (reference sequence). Between the trimmed V and J ends, which lost 6 bases and 0 bases, there was a span of 9 bases. The CDR3 has 13 residues. This CDR3 reads CASSLPSSYEQYF. Here the CDR3 DNA reads TGTGCCAGCAGTCTGCCGAGCTCCTACGAGCAGTACTTC.

The V call is TRBV12-3 or TRBV12-4, the J call TRBJ2-1; 9 bases agree with TRBD2. CDR3 length equals 13 residues. Unmatched junction bases numbered 4, after V lost 6 bases and J lost 7 bases. The CDR3 protein is CASSSGGMNEQFF. CDR3 DNA: TGTGCCAGCAGCAGCGGGGGGATGAATGAGCAGTTCTTC.

V gene TRBV12-3 or TRBV12-4 combines with J gene TRBJ2-2; D is undetermined. CDR3 size: 14 residues. Trimming took 10 bases from V and 4 from J, leaving 16 bases between them. CDR3 nucleotide sequence: TGTGCCACCACCTATCGGCAGGCCACCGGGGAGCTGTTTTTT. The encoded protein is CATTYRQATGELFF.

The V gene is TRBV10-3, the J gene TRBJ2-3; D is possibly TRBD1 or TRBD2 (6 bases each). The V end lost 8 bases, the J end lost 2 bases, and 11 bases lay between the germline ends. This CDR3 is built from 13 residues. Germline V CDR1 and CDR2: ENHRY, SYGVKD. The CDR3 protein is CAIGGRNTDTQYF. Here the CDR3 DNA reads TGTGCCATCGGGGGGCGGAACACAGATACGCAGTATTTT.

This clonotype turned up a few times. The V call is TRBV5-1, the J call TRBJ2-7; D tentatively reads TRBD1 or TRBD2 (5 bases each). CDR3 length: 15 residues. The germline V and J ends were trimmed by 4 bases and 2 bases, with 16 bases remaining between them. Germline CDR1 SGHRS, CDR2 YFSETQ. The CDR3 DNA is TGCGCCAGCAGCCCGGAACCGGGACGGACCTACGAGCAGTACTTC. It specifies CASSPEPGRTYEQYF.

J is TRBJ1-6 and V is TRBV11-2; D remains ambiguous. Per germline, CDR1 SGHAT and CDR2 FQNNGV. The length of the CDR3 is 14 residues. V lost 2 bases, J lost 7 bases, and 9 bases lay in between. CDR3 bases: TGTGCCAGCAGCTTAAGGGTGGACAATTCACCCCTCCACTTT. Its protein product is CASSLRVDNSPLHF.

This chain links TRBV6-1 with TRBJ2-5; TRBD1 matches 7 bases. V lost 6 bases to trimming and J lost 2 bases; unmatched junction nucleotides: 6. CDR1 is MNHNS, CDR2 SASEGT, per germline. The CDR3 is 14 residues long. The DNA for the CDR3 is TGTGCCAGCAGCACCGACAGGGTGCAAGAGACCCAGTACTTC. This translates into CASSTDRVQETQYF.

In this sample, this clonotype turned up a few times. This chain uses TRBV9 with TRBJ2-3; no clear D. This CDR3 spans 16 amino acids. CDR1 and CDR2 (germline): SGDLS, YYNGEE. The ends were cut back, 0 bases at V and 0 bases at J, with 11 bases in the middle. This CDR3 is CASSVGSPSSTDTQYF. The CDR3 coding sequence is TGTGCCAGCAGCGTAGGTTCTCCATCTAGCACAGATACGCAGTATTTT.

A few counts support this clonotype. This chain uses TRBV29-1 with TRBJ2-7; D possibly corresponds to TRBD1 (6 bases). The ends were cut back, 6 bases at V and 2 bases at J, with 11 bases in the middle. This CDR3 comprises 12 residues. Germline-derived CDR1 and CDR2 are SQVTM and ANQGSEA. CDR3 bases: TGCAGCGTGGCAGGACAGACCTACGAGCAGTACTTC. Its protein product is CSVAGQTYEQYF.

The chain couples TRBV3-1 to TRBJ2-7; D remains ambiguous. The CDR3 length is 14 residues. Germline CDR1 and CDR2: LGHDT and YNNKEL (reference sequence). With 4 bases removed from V and 2 bases from J, the gap between germline ends came to 12 bases. CDR3 protein: CASSLRMEAYEQYF. The CDR3 nucleotides are TGTGCCAGCAGCCTCAGGATGGAAGCCTACGAGCAGTACTTC.